This T cell receptor beta chain came from a study of cytomegalovirus exposure and HLA in healthy donors. Overall study findings and caveats: The study flagged roughly 150 TCR beta chains as cytomegalovirus-associated. Later analysis revealed greater clonal expansion in HLA-associated TCR beta chains than in equally common others.

CDR1 is SGDLS, CDR2 YYNGEE, per germline. The ends were cut back, 0 bases at V and 0 bases at J, with 13 bases in the middle. The CDR3 is made up of 17 amino acids. The primer mix had 60 Vbeta and 13 Jbeta primers. Method: immunoSEQ multiplex PCR; TCRdb's copy keeps in-frame clones and lacks some. The sample holds some 250,000 clones, roughly 82% seen once. With respect to this clone: Its antigen is not known.

Source material: PBMCs. The gene calls are TRBV9 and TRBJ1-3, with D possibly matching TRBD1 (6 bases). The clonotype comes from a woman aged 40-49 years in good health and CMV-seropositive. The CDR3 nucleotides read TGTGCCAGCAGCGTAGGGGACAACCGAATCTCTGGAAACACCATATATTTT. Translation gives CASSVGDNRISGNTIYF.